This record covers a single TCR beta chain. TCRdb processed the RT-PCR reads anew with MiXCR; each CDR3 protein has one entry. The profile covers some 880,000 distinct CDR3 sequences, with about a sixth appearing a single time and around 5.5% taken by the ten largest. This record comes from a study of patients and donors after allogeneic stem cell transplantation. V was shortened by 0 bases and J by 3 bases, with 9 bases between the two germline ends. Germline assignment: CDR1 SGHRS and CDR2 YFSETQ. This CDR3 comprises 14 residues. The V gene is TRBV5-1, the J gene TRBJ1-2; D ambiguous. Sequencing was carried out using blood, either unsorted or a sorted T cell fraction (not recorded which). The receptor was derived from a human donor who was either an allogeneic HSCT recipient or a stem cell or donor lymphocyte infusion donor (not recorded which). It is not recorded whose cells these are; they may come from a transplant donor. CDR3: CASSLDSDYYGYTF. Here the CDR3 DNA reads TGCGCCAGCAGCTTGGACTCAGACTACTATGGCTACACCTTC.